This T cell receptor beta chain came from a study of blood T cell repertoires in COVID-19. Study background: COVID-19 samples from acute and convalescent phases originated in the United States, Italy and Spain.

The CDR3 extends over 17 amino acids. Trimming cost V 0 bases and J 7 bases; bases outside gene matches: 15. Per the germline V gene, CDR1 is SGHRS and CDR2 is YFSETQ. Cohorts were based on clinical histories the participants reported. Among Cohort 3 donors, those recovered had two negative PCRs, clearance, or symptom resolution. The repertoire was sequenced with immunoSEQ multiplex PCR; TCRdb's copy has only in-frame clones and lacks some. The repertoire has more than 400,000 clones, around 90% of them found once; the top ten carry 0.7%. This rearrangement joins TRBV5-1 to TRBJ1-1; 7 bases agree with TRBD1. The material sequenced was PBMCs or T cells enriched from blood (not recorded which). The TCR sequence derives from a woman between 18 and 29 years old who had recovered from COVID-19. In nucleotides, the CDR3 is TGCGCCAGCAGCTTGGCCGGACAGGCGGTTCCTGAACTTGAAGCTTTCTTT. This codes for CASSLAGQAVPELEAFF.